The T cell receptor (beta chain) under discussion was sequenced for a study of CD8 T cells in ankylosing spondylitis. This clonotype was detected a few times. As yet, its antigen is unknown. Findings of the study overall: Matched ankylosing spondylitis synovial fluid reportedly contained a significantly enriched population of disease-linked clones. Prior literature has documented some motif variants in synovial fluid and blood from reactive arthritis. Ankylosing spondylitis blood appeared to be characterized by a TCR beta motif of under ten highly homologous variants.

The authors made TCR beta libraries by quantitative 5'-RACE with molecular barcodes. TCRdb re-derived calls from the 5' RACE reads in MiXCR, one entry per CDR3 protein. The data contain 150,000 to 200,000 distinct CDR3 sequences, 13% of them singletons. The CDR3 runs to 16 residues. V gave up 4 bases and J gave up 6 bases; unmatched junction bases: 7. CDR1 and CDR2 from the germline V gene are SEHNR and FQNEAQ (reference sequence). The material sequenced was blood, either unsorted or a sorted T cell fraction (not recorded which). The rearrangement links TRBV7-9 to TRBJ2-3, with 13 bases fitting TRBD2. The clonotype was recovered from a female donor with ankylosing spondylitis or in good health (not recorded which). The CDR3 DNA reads TGTGCCAGCAGCTCGGGACTAGCGGGGCTTTTGGATACGCAGTATTTT. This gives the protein CASSSGLAGLLDTQYF. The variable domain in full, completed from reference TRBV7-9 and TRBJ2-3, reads DTGVSQNPRHKITKRGQNVTFRCDPISEHNRLYWYRQTLGQGPEFLTYFQNEAQLEKSRLLSDRFSAERPKGSFSTLEIQRTEQGDSAMYLCASSSGLAGLLDTQYFGPGTRLTVL.